This TCR beta chain was profiled in a study of blood T cells in healthy people across ages. After removal of 5 bases from V and 5 bases from J, the junction contained 6 bases not matched to a gene. Germline V gene sequence: CDR1 SGHDN, CDR2 FVKESK. The CDR3 loop spans 14 amino acids. Primers used in a second PCR of about 7 to 12 cycles were a sample-barcoded 5' primer and a J-beta primer mix. TCRdb passed the 5' RACE reads through MiXCR, listing each CDR3 protein once. The sample lists fewer than 1,000,000 distinct CDR3 sequences, approximately 44% seen once, with about 19% in the top ten. The rearrangement joins TRBV14 to TRBJ2-3; 8 bases agree with TRBD2. This receptor was obtained from a man in his fifties or sixties in good health. The specimen sequenced was blood. The CDR3 here is CASSGTRVGDTQYF. CDR3 DNA: TGTGCCAGCAGCGGGACTAGGGTTGGAGATACGCAGTATTTT.